These 29 T cell receptor beta chains share one sample of origin, sequenced in a study of T cell responses to AZD1222 COVID-19 vaccine. Some clones are missing from TCRdb's copy, which holds only in-frame ones; the method was immunoSEQ multiplex PCR. This sample yields tens of thousands of clones, of which around 85% are seen a single time; roughly 11% belongs to the top ten. The sequencing here drew on peripheral blood, taken 28 days after the second AZD1222 dose. The receptors come from an adult who received the AZD1222 COVID-19 vaccine.

The J gene is TRBJ2-4, the V gene TRBV7-2; D perhaps matches TRBD2 (7 bases). This CDR3 contains 15 residues. The germline V gene has CDR1 SGHTA and CDR2 FQGNSA. V was cut by 5 bases and J by 4 bases, with 15 bases left in between. The CDR3 DNA reads TGTGCCAGCAGCCCTGGGGGGGCAGGGAAAAACATTCAGTACTTC. This encodes CASSPGGAGKNIQYF.

The J gene is TRBJ2-1, the V gene TRBV27; a possible D gene is TRBD1 (5 bases). Trimming took 3 bases from V and 5 from J, leaving 8 bases between them. CDR1 and CDR2 (germline): MNHEY, SMNVEV (reference sequence). The CDR3 contains 13 residues. CDR3 sequence (DNA): TGTGCCAGCAGTTTTAGCAGGGACAATGAGCAGTTCTTC. This gives the protein CASSFSRDNEQFF.

The V gene is TRBV7-3, the J gene TRBJ2-2; D gene uncertain. This CDR3 spans 15 amino acids. Germline V CDR1 and CDR2: SGHTA, FQGTGA. V was pared by 0 bases and J by 5 bases, with 10 bases between. The CDR3 DNA follows: TGTGCCAGCAGCTTAACGGGCCTTAGTACCGGGGAGCTGTTTTTT. Encoded protein: CASSLTGLSTGELFF.

The V gene is TRBV5-6, the J gene TRBJ1-1; no reliable D call. Trimming left V 4 bases short and J 5 bases short, with 12 bases between. CDR1 is SGHDT and CDR2 is YYEEEE in the germline V gene. This CDR3 comprises 13 residues. The CDR3 sequence: CASSMGRETEAFF. The CDR3 nucleotides are TGTGCCAGCAGCATGGGTAGGGAGACTGAAGCTTTCTTT.

The CDR3 loop is CASRTTWGGSEPQHF. In nucleotides, the CDR3 is TGTGCCAGCAGAACTACCTGGGGAGGGTCTGAGCCCCAGCATTTT. The chain employs TRBV6-5 and TRBJ1-5; D call uncertain. Germline V CDR1 and CDR2: MNHEY, SVGAGI. The CDR3 is 15 amino acids. Between the trimmed V and J ends, which lost 6 bases and 8 bases, there was a span of 20 bases.

The chain uses TRBV4-2 and TRBJ2-1, with a possible D match to TRBD1 (9 bases). With 4 bases removed from V and 6 bases from J, the gap between germline ends came to 22 bases. This CDR3 comprises 17 residues. Germline values: CDR1 LGHNA, CDR2 YNFKEQ. In DNA form, the CDR3 reads TGTGCCAGCAGCCCCGGGGGGGACAGGGATTCTTTCAATGAGCAGTTCTTC. The encoded protein is CASSPGGDRDSFNEQFF.

This clone has just one count. The rearrangement uses TRBV9 and TRBJ2-5, with 14 bases fitting TRBD2. J was trimmed by 5 bases and V by 4 bases; bases with no gene match: 4. This CDR3 spans 15 amino acids. Germline loops: CDR1 SGDLS, CDR2 YYNGEE. The CDR3: CASSPGTSGGETQYF. The CDR3 DNA reads as TGTGCCAGCAGCCCGGGGACTAGCGGGGGCGAGACCCAGTACTTC.

This sequence joins TRBV7-3 and TRBJ2-1; D unclear. Trimming stripped 5 bases from V and 0 bases from J, with 11 bases between. Germline-derived CDR1 and CDR2 are SGHTA and FQGTGA. This CDR3 comprises 15 residues. The CDR3 sequence: CASSPGPSSYNEQFF. The CDR3 DNA is TGTGCCAGCAGCCCCGGGCCGAGCTCCTACAATGAGCAGTTCTTC.

The J gene is TRBJ2-2, the V gene TRBV6-6; 7 nucleotides match TRBD1. Germline V gene data show CDR1 as MNHNY and CDR2 as SVGAGI (reference sequence). This CDR3 region has 15 residues. J lost 2 bases, V lost 2 bases, and 2 bases had no gene match. CDR3: CASSYRDRNTGELFF. CDR3 in DNA: TGTGCCAGCAGTTACCGGGACAGAAACACCGGGGAGCTGTTTTTT.

The chain is built from TRBV5-1 and TRBJ2-1; tentative D call: TRBD2 (7 bases). V was clipped by 2 bases and J by 5 bases, with 14 bases between them. This CDR3 region has 15 residues. Germline V lookup: CDR1 SGHRS, CDR2 YFSETQ. The DNA of the CDR3 is TGCGCCAGCAGCTTCGGGGGGCGAGGGAACAATGAGCAGTTCTTC. This sequence encodes CASSFGGRGNNEQFF.

This clone was seen a few times. CDR3 loop: CASSLNRAGNTIYF. CDR3 in DNA: TGTGCCAGCAGCTTAAATCGCGCTGGAAACACCATATATTTT. V and J are TRBV7-9 and TRBJ1-3, with D uncertain. Germline-derived CDR1 and CDR2 are SEHNR and FQNEAQ (reference sequence). The V end was cut by 2 bases, the J end by 2 bases, with 7 bases between. The CDR3 contains 14 residues.

The V gene is TRBV6-1, the J gene TRBJ2-5; TRBD2 is a possible D gene (6 bases). Trimming took off 3 bases at V and 1 base at J, with 9 bases between the two ends. The CDR3 length is 14 residues. Germline V gene lookup returns CDR1 MNHNS and CDR2 SASEGT. CDR3 coding DNA: TGTGCCAGCAGTGAGACTAGTAGCCAAGAGACCCAGTACTTC. Encoded protein: CASSETSSQETQYF.

This clone was observed once. CDR3 sequence reads: CASSFRQVAEAFF. The CDR3 DNA reads TGTGCCAGCAGTTTTAGACAGGTCGCTGAAGCTTTCTTT. V and J are TRBV27 and TRBJ1-1; D is possibly TRBD1 (6 bases). Germline V CDR1 and CDR2: MNHEY, SMNVEV (reference sequence). V lost 3 bases to trimming and J lost 6 bases, with 11 bases between them. This CDR3 contains 13 residues.

The chain has TRBV5-5 and TRBJ1-2; D unclear. This CDR3 spans 17 amino acids. V lost 2 bases, J lost 0 bases, and 17 bases lay in between. Per the germline V gene, CDR1 is SGHKS and CDR2 is YYEKEE (reference sequence). The CDR3 DNA reads as TGTGCCAGCAGCTTCGGCGCCTCGGCAGCCCCTAACTATGGCTACACCTTC. It is translated as CASSFGASAAPNYGYTF.

The genes are TRBV19 and TRBJ1-1; 10 nucleotides match TRBD1. CDR3 size: 15 residues. V gave up 6 bases and J gave up 5 bases; unmatched junction bases: 9. Germline CDR1 LNHDA, CDR2 SQIVND (reference sequence). CDR3 coding DNA: TGTGCCAGTAGCGACAGGGGGCGATTGTCGACTGAAGCTTTCTTT. Amino acid sequence: CASSDRGRLSTEAFF.

Turning to this clone: Additional DNA sequences in this sample encode the identical CDR3. V gene TRBV27 combines with J gene TRBJ1-5; D might be TRBD1 (5 bases). Deletions cut 4 bases from V and 2 bases from J, with 6 bases between. Per the germline V gene, CDR1 is MNHEY and CDR2 is SMNVEV (reference sequence). This CDR3 is 13 amino acids long. CDR3 coding DNA: TGTGCCAGCAGTTCGACAGGCAATCAGCCCCAGCATTTT. This gives the protein CASSSTGNQPQHF.

Concerning this clone itself: The sample holds other DNA sequences that translate to the same CDR3. The J gene is TRBJ2-7, the V gene TRBV27; D perhaps matches TRBD1 (5 bases). Between the trimmed V and J ends, which lost 3 bases and 1 base, there was a span of 7 bases. The CDR3 spans 13 residues. Germline-derived CDR1 and CDR2 are MNHEY and SMNVEV (reference sequence). DNA for the CDR3: TGTGCCAGCAGTTTCAGGGATTCCTACGAGCAGTACTTC. It is translated as CASSFRDSYEQYF.

This chain joins TRBV29-1 and TRBJ2-5, with D possibly TRBD2 on 5 matching bases. Germline V gives CDR1 SQVTM, CDR2 ANQGSEA. The CDR3 is 12 residues long. The V end was cut by 8 bases, the J end by 1 base, with 11 bases between. The CDR3 sequence: CSSLEGQETQYF. CDR3 sequence (DNA): TGCAGCTCCCTAGAGGGCCAAGAGACCCAGTACTTC.

The CDR3 region is CASSPYDRDEQYF. CDR3 nucleotides: TGCGCCAGCAGCCCATACGATCGGGACGAGCAGTACTTC. The chain carries TRBV5-1 and TRBJ2-7, with unresolved D. Germline CDR1 reads SGHRS; CDR2 reads YFSETQ. Trimming took off 4 bases at V and 5 bases at J, with 13 bases between the two ends. This CDR3 is built from 13 residues.

J is TRBJ1-2 and V is TRBV19, with 11 bases identical to TRBD1. V gave up 3 bases and J gave up 6 bases; unmatched junction bases: 12. In germline, CDR1 is LNHDA, CDR2 SQIVND (reference sequence). The CDR3 spans 17 residues. The CDR3 protein is CASSISRGQGAIHGYTF. CDR3 DNA sequence: TGTGCCAGTAGTATCTCTCGAGGACAGGGGGCGATCCATGGCTACACCTTC.

This clone has a single count. The chain is built from TRBV5-6 and TRBJ2-7; 8 positions match TRBD1. The CDR3 length is 14 residues. Trimming cost V 4 bases and J 2 bases; bases outside gene matches: 5. CDR1 and CDR2 (germline): SGHDT, YYEEEE. The DNA for the CDR3 is TGTGCCAGCAGCGCTGGGACAGGAGCCTACGAGCAGTACTTC. This sequence encodes CASSAGTGAYEQYF.

The chain is built from TRBV7-9 and TRBJ1-2, with D unclear. This CDR3 has 14 residues. Deletions cut 5 bases from V and 4 bases from J, with 14 bases between. Germline CDR1 and CDR2: SEHNR and FQNEAQ (reference sequence). The CDR3 nucleotides are TGTGCCAGCAGCCCCTTTTGGGCGGGCTATGGCTACACCTTC. The encoded protein is CASSPFWAGYGYTF.

The chain couples TRBV27 to TRBJ2-3; either TRBD1 or TRBD2 may supply D (5 bases each). The CDR3 spans 13 residues. The V gene lost 8 bases and the J gene lost 1 base, with 10 bases spanning the gap. Germline CDR1 MNHEY, CDR2 SMNVEV (reference sequence). Here the CDR3 reads CASEGRGTDTQYF. In nucleotides, the CDR3 is TGTGCCAGCGAGGGGCGTGGCACAGATACGCAGTATTTT.

This rearrangement joins TRBV9 to TRBJ2-7, with D possibly matching TRBD2 (6 bases). Per germline, CDR1 SGDLS and CDR2 YYNGEE. There are 14 residues in the CDR3. The V gene lost 0 bases and the J gene lost 4 bases, with 11 bases spanning the gap. CDR3 sequence: CASSVGLGDYEQYF. The CDR3 region has the DNA TGTGCCAGCAGCGTAGGACTAGGGGATTACGAGCAGTACTTC.

V gene TRBV7-2 combines with J gene TRBJ2-7; D not resolved. V was cut by 3 bases and J by 3 bases, with 3 bases left in between. CDR1 is SGHTA, CDR2 FQGNSA, per germline. The CDR3 spans 11 residues. The chain's CDR3 is CASSFFYEQYF. The CDR3 coding sequence is TGTGCCAGCAGCTTCTTCTACGAGCAGTACTTC.

This chain connects TRBV7-9 to TRBJ1-2; D is ambiguous. The germline V gene has CDR1 SEHNR and CDR2 FQNEAQ (reference sequence). Trimming left V 7 bases short and J 8 bases short, with 17 bases between. The CDR3 covers 13 residues. The CDR3 protein is CASTSVGYEGYTF. The CDR3 coding sequence is TGTGCCAGCACTTCGGTGGGGTATGAGGGCTACACCTTC.

The genes are TRBV6-1 and TRBJ1-5; D remains ambiguous. The CDR3 is made up of 14 amino acids. Per the germline V gene, CDR1 is MNHNS and CDR2 is SASEGT. The germline V and J ends were trimmed by 2 bases and 4 bases, with 9 bases remaining between them. In nucleotides, the CDR3 is TGTGCCAGCAGTGAAAGGTCGGGGAATCAGCCCCAGCATTTT. This codes for CASSERSGNQPQHF.

This clone was observed once. The V call is TRBV4-3, the J call TRBJ2-3; tentative D call: TRBD2 (6 bases). Germline values: CDR1 LGHNA, CDR2 YSLEER. This CDR3 comprises 14 residues. Trimming shortened V by 4 bases and J by 6 bases, and 14 bases separated the two germline ends. CDR3 sequence: CASSPMTSKDTQYF. CDR3 coding DNA: TGCGCCAGCAGCCCCATGACTAGTAAGGATACGCAGTATTTT.

The rearrangement joins TRBV7-8 to TRBJ1-5; the D is unclear. V lost 1 base and J 5 bases, leaving 6 bases between the germline ends. Germline V gene sequence: CDR1 SGHVS, CDR2 FQNEAQ. The CDR3 extends over 13 amino acids. DNA of the CDR3: TGTGCCAGCAGCTTAGGCCGGGATCAGCCCCAGCATTTT. It yields the protein CASSLGRDQPQHF.